This is a list of T cell receptor beta chains from one sample in a study of CD8+ T cells in alopecia areata. Sequencing was performed with immunoSEQ multiplex PCR; in TCRdb, only in-frame clones are kept and a portion is missing. The table lists some 180,000 clones, roughly half of them singletons. The sequenced sample was CD8+ T cells sorted from blood, obtained around week 54, from a patient treated with tofacitinib. These receptors were collected from a human donor with alopecia areata. The CDR3 runs from the conserved cysteine through the conserved F or W. A D gene is named only where the DNA matches it firmly. The size field is filled for only some rows; it gives once, few, many or a size class.

>TRBV7-2|.|TRBD2|TRBJ2-3
CASSPRLAGSWDTQYF
TGTGCCAGCAGCCCCAGACTAGCGGGGTCGTGGGATACGCAGTATTTT
>TRBV2|.|TRBD2|TRBJ2-3
CASPKRRLADTDTQYF
TGTGCCAGCCCTAAACGCCGACTAGCGGACACAGATACGCAGTATTTT
>TRBV27|.|.|TRBJ1-4
CASSPRRRGTNEKLFF
TGTGCCAGCAGTCCACGTAGGCGGGGCACTAATGAAAAACTGTTTTTT
>TRBV27|.|TRBD1|TRBJ1-4
CASSPGQGLLKLFF
TGTGCCAGCAGTCCCGGACAGGGACTATTGAAACTGTTTTTT
>TRBV18|.|.|TRBJ2-1
CASSPRQDNEQFF
TGTGCCAGCTCACCCCGACAGGACAATGAGCAGTTCTTC
>TRBV27|.|TRBD1|TRBJ1-6
CASRGGQGRSPLHF
TGTGCCAGCAGAGGAGGACAGGGGCGGTCACCCCTCCACTTT
>TRBV7-2|few|.|TRBJ1-5
CASSLEGYQPQHF
TGTGCCAGCAGCTTAGAAGGTTATCAGCCCCAGCATTTT
>TRBV9|.|.|TRBJ1-2
CASSPRGNYGYTF
TGTGCCAGCAGCCCGCGGGGCAACTATGGCTACACCTTC
>TRBV5-4|.|TRBD2|TRBJ2-2
CASSLGLAGTANTGELFF
TGTGCCAGCAGCTTGGGACTAGCGGGGACCGCGAACACCGGGGAGCTGTTTTTT
>TRBV6-5|.|.|TRBJ2-3
CASTARPTDTQYF
TGTGCCAGCACCGCAAGGCCCACAGATACGCAGTATTTT
>TRBV13|.|.|TRBJ2-1
CASRPSSYNEQFF
TGTGCCAGCAGACCAAGCTCCTACAATGAGCAGTTCTTC
>TRBV15|.|.|TRBJ1-1
CATSRDAGATTEAFF
TGTGCCACCAGCAGAGATGCCGGTGCGACCACTGAAGCTTTCTTT
>TRBV29-1|few|TRBD1|TRBJ2-7
CSVDTGTDYEQYF
TGCAGCGTAGACACCGGGACAGACTACGAGCAGTACTTC
>TRBV5-1|.|TRBD1|TRBJ1-2
CASSLSPQGAGGYTF
TGCGCCAGCAGCTTGAGTCCCCAGGGGGCGGGCGGCTACACCTTC
>TRBV30|.|.|TRBJ1-2
CAWSVGPPGNYGYTF
TGTGCCTGGAGTGTCGGGCCGCCAGGGAACTATGGCTACACCTTC
>TRBV27|.|TRBD1|TRBJ2-2
CASSLTGGPGELFF
TGTGCCAGCAGTCTAACAGGGGGCCCCGGGGAGCTGTTTTTT
>TRBV7-2|few|.|TRBJ1-3
CASSPGTSGNTIYF
TGTGCCAGCAGCCCCGGGACTTCGGGAAACACCATATATTTT
>TRBV9|.|.|TRBJ1-5
CASSPTMGQPQHF
TGTGCCAGCAGCCCCACCATGGGTCAGCCCCAGCATTTT
>TRBV9|few|.|TRBJ1-6
CASSVDGGPNSPLHF
TGTGCCAGCAGCGTAGATGGGGGGCCGAATTCACCCCTCCACTTT
>TRBV10-2|.|.|TRBJ2-7
CASSEKTGSRSYEQYF
TGCGCCAGCAGTGAGAAAACAGGGTCTAGGTCCTACGAGCAGTACTTC
>TRBV9|.|TRBD2|TRBJ2-1
CASSVGGGAYNEQFF
TGTGCCAGCAGCGTAGGCGGGGGGGCCTACAATGAGCAGTTCTTC
>TRBV2|few|TRBD1|TRBJ2-1
CASSQTPPGGVDEQFF
TGTGCCAGCAGTCAAACCCCCCCAGGGGGAGTAGATGAGCAGTTCTTC
>TRBV4-3|.|.|TRBJ1-5
CASSLGGRSNQPQHF
TGCGCCAGCAGCCTAGGGGGAAGGTCCAATCAGCCCCAGCATTTT
>TRBV11-2|once|.|TRBJ1-2
CASSLVVGGARGYTF
TGTGCCAGCAGCTTAGTTGTAGGAGGGGCGCGGGGCTACACCTTC
>TRBV6-5|.|TRBD2|TRBJ2-7
CASSYRLAGAQQYF
TGTGCCAGCAGTTACAGGCTAGCGGGGGCGCAGCAGTACTTC
>TRBV10-3|.|.|TRBJ1-1
CAISPRGDTEAFF
TGTGCCATCAGTCCCCGAGGGGACACTGAAGCTTTCTTT
>TRBV5-4|few|TRBD1|TRBJ1-1
CASSSPDREANTEAFF
TGTGCCAGCAGCTCACCCGACAGGGAGGCGAACACTGAAGCTTTCTTT
>TRBV9|few|.|TRBJ1-2
CASSVSRGRNYGYTF
TGTGCCAGCAGCGTATCTCGGGGGAGGAACTATGGCTACACCTTC
>TRBV5-1|.|.|TRBJ2-7
CASSSGTVYEQYF
TGCGCCAGCAGCTCGGGGACTGTCTACGAGCAGTACTTC
>TRBV30|.|.|TRBJ1-5
CAWSRGHLSNQPQHF
TGTGCCTGGAGCCGGGGACATCTCTCAAATCAGCCCCAGCATTTT
>TRBV9|.|.|TRBJ2-7
CASSVEAGYEQYF
TGTGCCAGCAGCGTAGAGGCAGGCTACGAGCAGTACTTC
>TRBV7-6|.|.|TRBJ2-2
CASNPMDGELFF
TGTGCCAGCAACCCTATGGACGGGGAGCTGTTTTTT
>TRBV5-6|few|.|TRBJ1-1
CASSLRDGTEAFF
TGTGCCAGCAGCTTAAGGGATGGCACTGAAGCTTTCTTT
>TRBV6-5|.|.|TRBJ2-1
CASSYSAENEQFF
TGTGCCAGCAGTTACTCGGCCGAAAATGAGCAGTTCTTC
>TRBV19|.|.|TRBJ1-1
CASSTSGGNTEAFF
TGTGCCAGTAGTACCTCCGGGGGGAACACTGAAGCTTTCTTT
>TRBV27|.|TRBD1|TRBJ2-3
CASSLIGTGSDTQYF
TGTGCCAGCAGTCTTATCGGGACAGGGTCTGACACGCAGTATTTT
>TRBV18|few|.|TRBJ2-5
CASSPDKDIRGTQYF
TGTGCCAGCTCACCGGATAAGGACATCCGTGGGACCCAGTACTTC
>TRBV30|.|.|TRBJ2-2
CAWSVGEAGATGELFF
TGTGCCTGGAGTGTAGGGGAGGCAGGGGCCACCGGGGAGCTGTTTTTT
>TRBV19|.|.|TRBJ1-2
CASSIGTYYGYTF
TGTGCCAGTAGTATCGGGACCTACTATGGCTACACCTTC
>TRBV13|.|.|TRBJ1-6
CASSLGAGTYNSPLHF
TGTGCCAGCAGCTTAGGCGCCGGGACATATAATTCACCCCTCCACTTT
>TRBV19|few|TRBD1|TRBJ1-1
CASSTSDRGNTEAFF
TGTGCCAGTAGTACTTCGGACAGGGGGAACACTGAAGCTTTCTTT
>TRBV29-1|.|TRBD1|TRBJ1-2
CSVEDNRGLDYGYTF
TGCAGCGTTGAAGATAACAGGGGGCTGGACTATGGCTACACCTTC
>TRBV7-9|few|TRBD2|TRBJ2-3
CASSPTRGQRGADTQYF
TGTGCCAGCAGCCCAACTCGGGGTCAGCGGGGGGCAGATACGCAGTATTTT